This TCR beta chain was documented in a study of OX40 agonist ivuxolimab in advanced cancers. Turning to the study itself: Clinicians treated patients with ivuxolimab, an agonistic anti-OX40 (CD134) antibody. Notes on the study in general: Also present in some nonresponders was a low level of normalized T-cell clonal expansion. The investigators did not determine what antigen specificity the expanded peripheral T cells had.

Worth noting for this clone: Its specificity is unknown.

Trimming removed 7 bases at V and 2 bases at J, with 14 bases between. There are 15 residues in the CDR3. CDR1 and CDR2 from the germline V gene are MNHNS and SASEGT. Profiled with immunoSEQ multiplex PCR; TCRdb holds only in-frame clones, not every one. The table has 16,000 or so clones, about 88% seen once. Sequences were derived from CD4+ or CD8+ T cells sorted from blood, sampled in a trial of the OX40 agonist ivuxolimab. The TCR was taken from an adult with an advanced solid tumor such as melanoma, head and neck, liver or kidney cancer. The V gene is TRBV6-1, the J gene TRBJ2-2; D might be TRBD1 (6 bases). As DNA, the CDR3 is TGTGCCAGCATTTTCGGGACACAAAACACCGGGGAGCTGTTTTTT. Amino acids: CASIFGTQNTGELFF.